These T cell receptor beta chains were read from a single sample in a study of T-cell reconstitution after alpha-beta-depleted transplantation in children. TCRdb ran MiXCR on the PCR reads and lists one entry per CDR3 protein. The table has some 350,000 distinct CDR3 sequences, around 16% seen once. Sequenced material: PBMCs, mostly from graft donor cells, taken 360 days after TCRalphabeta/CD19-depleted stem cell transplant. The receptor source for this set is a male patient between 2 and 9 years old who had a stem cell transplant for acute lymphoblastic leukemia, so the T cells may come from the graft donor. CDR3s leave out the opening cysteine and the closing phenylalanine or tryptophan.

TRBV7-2 ASSLAKRTDRQETQY
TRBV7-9 ASSLVPAYRYEQY
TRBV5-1 ASSLAPGGGSEKLF
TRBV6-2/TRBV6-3 ASSPRLAGPAYEQY
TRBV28 ASSFTGGLETQY
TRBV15 ATSREGRGTDTQY
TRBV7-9 ASSFLRGPYQETQY
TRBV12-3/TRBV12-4 ASSLYGRTGNEQF
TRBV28 ASRKDSRSYNEQF
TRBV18 ASSPLAGRYNEQF
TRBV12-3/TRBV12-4 ASSLVEPPTDTQY
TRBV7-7 ASSLRGGNHEQF
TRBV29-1 SVNQGPSGANVLT
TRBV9 ASSSGLAGGQVEQF
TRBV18 ASSPPSGEPYEQY
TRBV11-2 ASSSLRGPRRSNTDTQY
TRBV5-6 ASSLFLLQETQY
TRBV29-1 SVVTGGVGVSYEQY
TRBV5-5 ASSLAERNTEAF
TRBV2 ASNPRGGTGELF
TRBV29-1 SVPVPGYPGGYGYT
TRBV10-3 AISGGGGAYEQY
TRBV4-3 ASSPAHARHYEQY
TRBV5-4 ASSHWVAGGQETQY
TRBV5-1 ASSFRYHRPGQGKEKLF
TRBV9 ASSVERQGEQY
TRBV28 ASSHGTVSEKLF
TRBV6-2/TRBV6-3 ASSYSGQGGYEQY
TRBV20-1 CARDPPLLSGDGYNEQF
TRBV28 ASRLLSLGETQY
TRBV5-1 ASSLLSPGPANEQF
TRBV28 ATTYYNEQF
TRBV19 ASSMVGSGANVLT
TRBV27 ASSLAGDWNEQF
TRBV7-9 ASSLAQGVDEQF
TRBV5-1 ASSLGSDTQY
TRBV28 ASRPTTAEAF
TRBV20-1 SAKGLAPYEQY
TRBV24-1 ATSDSRAPTDTQY
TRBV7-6 ASSLVLGGAYEQY
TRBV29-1 SVDLAELYNEQF
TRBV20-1 SGKTANTGELF
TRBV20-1 SATVLPWGPYGYT
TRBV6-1 ASSEYYSSRNEQF
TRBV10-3 AISVAPDTQY
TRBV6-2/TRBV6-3 ASSYILAGINEQF
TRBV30 ACRQEDGELF
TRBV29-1 SVEAGERSYNEQF
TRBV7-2 ASSLVGRMNHEQY
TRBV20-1 SAIRAGEYNYGYT